This paragraph reports one TCR beta chain. Its antigen is not known. At one boundary the junction diverges from the germline segment, which might be a read error. This table comes from immunoSEQ multiplex PCR, and its TCRdb copy is limited to in-frame clones, with some not included. This sample yields 2.5 million or so clones, of which about 92% are seen a single time; 0.11% to 0.15% belongs to the top ten. The sample originates from a study of shared clonotypes between healthy human individuals. Study-wide results and limits: Rarefaction demonstrated incomplete sorted-subset sequencing despite large depth. Across subsets, estimated richness was generally greater for naive than for memory populations. Sampling included only blood; tissue repertoires likely differ.

The CDR3 loop spans 16 amino acids. Germline V gives CDR1 MNHEY, CDR2 SMNVEV (reference sequence). The source is a man aged 18 to 29 in good health. The chain combines TRBV27 with TRBJ2-6; 7 nucleotides match TRBD1. What was sequenced was naive CD4+ T cells sorted from blood. The subset is: CD45RA+ positively selected. The CDR3 loop is CASSLYRGSGANVLTF. The DNA of the CDR3 is TGTGCCAGCAGCTTATACAGGGGCTCTGGGGCCAACGTCCTGACTTTC.